The clone carrying this TCR beta chain was detected ten times or more. In TCRdb, the 5' RACE reads were re-called with MiXCR into one record per CDR3 protein. This sample has 250,000 to 400,000 distinct CDR3 sequences, with roughly 11% found just once. The entry originates in a study of CD8 T cells in ankylosing spondylitis. Sequenced sample: blood, either unsorted or a sorted T cell fraction (not recorded which). The clonotype was recovered from a female donor with ankylosing spondylitis or in good health (not recorded which).

The CDR3 is CASSDLRAGGYTF. The CDR3 coding sequence is TGTGCCAGCAGCGATTTGAGGGCCGGCGGCTACACCTTC. The chain employs TRBV6-2 or TRBV6-3 and TRBJ1-2, with D unclear. The germline V gene has CDR1 MNHEY and CDR2 SVGEGT. The CDR3 covers 13 residues. The V gene lost 6 bases and the J gene lost 8 bases, with 16 bases spanning the gap.